This entry lists 14 T cell receptor beta chains sequenced from one sample in a study of CD8 T cells in acute hepatitis C reinfection. Findings and caveats of the study: TRBV04 and TRBV06 were preferentially used in all groups, not explained by naive pool overrepresentation.

Time point noted: at least 347 days after estimated infection, following spontaneous clearance. Sequencing of hepatitis C virus-specific cells was done ex vivo rather than after in vitro expansion. The assay was immunoSEQ multiplex PCR, and TCRdb's table has in-frame clones only and misses some. Here the sample spans approximately 350 clones, around 70% being singletons. The sequenced sample was HCV NS3-1073 tetramer-sorted CD8+ T cells from PBMCs, obtained at follow-up. The receptor source for this set is a man aged 35 to 55 who spontaneously cleared hepatitis C infection.

The chain couples TRBV4-2 to TRBJ2-2, with 8 positions matching TRBD1. After removal of 0 bases from V and 6 bases from J, the junction contained 3 bases not matched to a gene. Germline V gene lookup returns CDR1 LGHNA and CDR2 YNFKEQ. The CDR3 is 15 residues long. The CDR3 DNA is TGTGCCAGCAGCCAAGAGCCAGGGGGCCCCGGGGAGCTGTTTTTT. It is translated as CASSQEPGGPGELFF.

This clone was counted a few times. The chain joins TRBV12-1 to TRBJ2-7; the D call of TRBD1 is as the table states it, not checked on the DNA. TRBV12-1 is listed as a pseudogene. CDR3 length: 20 amino acids. The CDR3 DNA sequence: TGTGCCAGCAGCTTCCACAACAGGGGAATATTAAGTGGGTTCCCCTACGAGCAGTACTTC. It translates to CASSFHNRGILSGFPYEQYF.

The gene calls are TRBV23-1 and TRBJ2-5, with D perhaps given as TRBD1 or TRBD2 (6 bases each). TRBV23-1 is treated as an ORF (open reading frame) with a function not yet certain. The V and J ends lost 7 bases and 5 bases respectively, with 14 bases between them. This CDR3 comprises 13 residues. The CDR3 is CASKGGFRETQYF. The CDR3 nucleotides are TGCGCCAGCAAAGGGGGGTTTAGGGAGACCCAGTACTTC.

The V gene is TRBV7-2, the J gene TRBJ2-7, with 8 bases fitting TRBD2. Trimming cost V 4 bases and J 2 bases; bases outside gene matches: 10. The CDR3 is 16 residues long. CDR1 is SGHTA, CDR2 FQGNSA, per germline. The DNA of the CDR3 is TGTGCCAGCAGCTCCCTGGGAGCGGGGGCCCCCTACGAGCAGTACTTC. This codes for CASSSLGAGAPYEQYF.

The genes are TRBV4-3 and TRBJ2-7, with TRBD1 matching 8 bases. Germline CDR1 LGHNA, CDR2 YSLEER. V shed 0 bases and J 5 bases; nucleotides not matched to a gene: 12. CDR3 length: 17 residues. The chain's CDR3 is CASSQEVSAGGGDEQYF. CDR3 nucleotides: TGCGCCAGCAGCCAAGAGGTATCGGCAGGGGGCGGCGACGAGCAGTACTTC.

The chain joins TRBV28 to TRBJ1-1; D is perhaps TRBD1 (5 bases). The CDR3 runs 16 residues. V lost 6 bases and J 1 base, leaving 18 bases between the germline ends. Germline V lookup: CDR1 MDHEN, CDR2 SYDVKM. In DNA form, the CDR3 reads TGTGCCAGCAGCATCTATCCTCGGGACCAGAACACTGAAGCTTTCTTT. Residues: CASSIYPRDQNTEAFF.

The CDR3: CASSVAGTNEKLFF. In nucleotides, the CDR3 is TGTGCCAGCAGCGTAGCAGGGACTAATGAAAAACTGTTTTTT. The chain carries TRBV14 and TRBJ1-4, with TRBD1 as a possible D gene (5 bases). V shed 5 bases and J shed 2 bases, with 9 bases lying between them. There are 14 residues in the CDR3. Germline values: CDR1 SGHDN, CDR2 FVKESK.

This chain links TRBV4-3 with TRBJ2-7; TRBD2 matches 11 bases. Trimming removed 3 bases from V and 2 bases from J; junction bases left unmatched: 6. This CDR3 contains 16 residues. CDR1 and CDR2 (germline): LGHNA, YSLEER. The CDR3 coding sequence is TGCGCCAGCAGCCAGGGGGGACTAGCGGCCCCCTACGAGCAGTACTTC. This sequence encodes CASSQGGLAAPYEQYF.

The chain uses TRBV9 and TRBJ2-1; D gene ambiguous. Germline-derived CDR1 and CDR2 are SGDLS and YYNGEE. Trimming left V 2 bases short and J 5 bases short, with 5 bases between. This CDR3 is 12 amino acids long. The CDR3 protein is CASSVMDNEQFF. For the CDR3, the DNA is TGTGCCAGCAGCGTGATGGACAATGAGCAGTTCTTC.

The chain is built from TRBV28 and TRBJ2-5; TRBD1 aligns across 8 bases. TRBJ2-7 explains the end of the DNA better; the J call may be wrong. CDR3 size: 14 residues. The germline CDR1 and CDR2 sequences are MDHEN and SYDVKM. The CDR3 DNA reads as TGTGCCAGCCTAACCGGGACAGGTGTCTACGAGCAGTACTTC. Translation: CASLTGTGVYEQYF.

V is TRBV7-2 and J is TRBJ1-1; D uncertain. Looked up from germline, CDR1 is SGHTA and CDR2 is FQGNSA. The CDR3 has 13 amino acids. Trimming stripped 7 bases from V and 3 bases from J, with 12 bases between. CDR3 residues: CASNNERDTEAFF. The CDR3, as DNA: TGTGCCAGCAATAACGAGAGAGACACTGAAGCTTTCTTT.

The chain uses TRBV18 and TRBJ2-2; the D gene is possibly TRBD2 (6 bases). The germline gives CDR1 KGHSH, CDR2 LQKENI. Trimming took 1 base from V and 4 from J, leaving 13 bases between them. The CDR3 is 16 residues long. CDR3: CASSPRAGRGTGELFF. CDR3 DNA sequence: TGTGCCAGCTCACCACGTGCTGGGCGGGGCACCGGGGAGCTGTTTTTT.

This clone was picked up a small number of times. V usage is TRBV2 and J usage is TRBJ1-1, with D unresolved. The CDR3 has 14 residues. Germline V lookup: CDR1 SNHLY, CDR2 FYNNEI. V was pared by 2 bases and J by 1 base, with 8 bases between. CDR3 bases: TGTGCCAGCAGTGAATACCAGGCGAACACTGAAGCTTTCTTT. Amino acid sequence: CASSEYQANTEAFF.

The V and J genes are TRBV30 and TRBJ1-2, with D possibly being TRBD1 (5 bases). The CDR3 extends over 12 amino acids. V was cut by 3 bases and J by 11 bases, with 16 bases left in between. Germline V gene sequence: CDR1 GTSNPN, CDR2 SVGIG (reference sequence). CDR3 sequence: CAWRWSVWGYTF. The CDR3 region has the DNA TGTGCCTGGAGGTGGAGCGTCTGGGGGTACACCTTC.